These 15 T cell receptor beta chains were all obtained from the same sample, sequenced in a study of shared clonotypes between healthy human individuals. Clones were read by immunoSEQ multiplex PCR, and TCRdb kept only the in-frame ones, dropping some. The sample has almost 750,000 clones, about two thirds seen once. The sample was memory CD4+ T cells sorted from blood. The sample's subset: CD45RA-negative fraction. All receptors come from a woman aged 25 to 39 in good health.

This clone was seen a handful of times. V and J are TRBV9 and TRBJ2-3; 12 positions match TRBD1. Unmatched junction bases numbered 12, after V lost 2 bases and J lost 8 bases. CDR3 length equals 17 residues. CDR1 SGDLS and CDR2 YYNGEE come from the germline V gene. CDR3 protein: CASSVEGQGAGSATQYF. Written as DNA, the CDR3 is TGTGCCAGCAGCGTCGAGGGACAGGGGGCAGGGTCTGCTACGCAGTATTTT.

The CDR3 spells CASSLDGFSNQPQHF. The CDR3 DNA reads TGTGCCAGCAGCTTGGACGGGTTCAGCAATCAGCCCCAGCATTTT. J is TRBJ1-5 and V is TRBV5-8; D unresolved. The germline CDR1 and CDR2 sequences are SGHTS and YDEGEE. Trimming removed 0 bases at V and 1 base at J, with 8 bases between. The CDR3 covers 15 residues.

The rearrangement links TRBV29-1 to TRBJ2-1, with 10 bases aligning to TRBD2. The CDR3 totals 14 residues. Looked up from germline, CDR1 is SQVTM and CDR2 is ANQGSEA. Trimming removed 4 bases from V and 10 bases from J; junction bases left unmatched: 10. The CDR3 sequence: CSVGGLAGVSEQFF. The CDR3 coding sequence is TGCAGCGTTGGTGGGCTAGCGGGAGTCTCCGAGCAGTTCTTC.

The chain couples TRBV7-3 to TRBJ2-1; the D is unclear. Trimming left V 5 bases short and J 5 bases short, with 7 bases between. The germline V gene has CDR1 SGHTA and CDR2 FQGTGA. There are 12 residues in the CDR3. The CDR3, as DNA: TGTGCCAGCAGCCCCAACAACAATGAGCAGTTCTTC. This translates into CASSPNNNEQFF. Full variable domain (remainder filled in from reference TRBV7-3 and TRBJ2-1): GAGVSQTPSNKVTEKGKYVELRCDPISGHTALYWYRQSLGQGPEFLIYFQGTGAADDSGLPNDRFFAVRPEGSVSTLKIQRTERGDSAVYLCASSPNNNEQFFGPGTRLTVL.

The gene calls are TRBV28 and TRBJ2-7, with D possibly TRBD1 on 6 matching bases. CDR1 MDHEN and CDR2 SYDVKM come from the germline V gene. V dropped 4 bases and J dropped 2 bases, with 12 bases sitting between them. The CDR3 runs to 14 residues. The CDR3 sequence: CASSSSQGPYEQYF. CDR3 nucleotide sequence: TGTGCCAGCAGTTCCTCACAGGGACCCTACGAGCAGTACTTC.

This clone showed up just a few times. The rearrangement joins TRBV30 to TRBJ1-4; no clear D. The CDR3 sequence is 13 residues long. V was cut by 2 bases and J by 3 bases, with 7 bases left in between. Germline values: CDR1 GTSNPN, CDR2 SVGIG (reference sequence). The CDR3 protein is CAWSRMSNEKLFF. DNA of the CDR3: TGTGCCTGGAGTCGGATGTCTAATGAAAAACTGTTTTTT.

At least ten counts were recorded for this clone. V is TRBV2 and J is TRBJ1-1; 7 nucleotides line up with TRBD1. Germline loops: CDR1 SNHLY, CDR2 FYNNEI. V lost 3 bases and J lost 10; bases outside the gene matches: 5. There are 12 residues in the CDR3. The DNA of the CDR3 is TGTGCCAGCAGTGAGGGACAGTTGAGAGCTTTCTTT. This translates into CASSEGQLRAFF. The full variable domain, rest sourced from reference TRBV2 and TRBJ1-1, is EPEVTQTPSHQVTQMGQEVILRCVPISNHLYFYWYRQILGQKVEFLVSFYNNEISEKSEIFDDQFSVERPDGSNFTLKIRSTKLEDSAMYFCASSEGQLRAFFGQGTRLTVV.

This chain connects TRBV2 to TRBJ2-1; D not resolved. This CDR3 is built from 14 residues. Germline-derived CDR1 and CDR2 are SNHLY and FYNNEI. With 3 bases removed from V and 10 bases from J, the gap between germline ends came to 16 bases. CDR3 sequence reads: CASSDRTGQGEQFF. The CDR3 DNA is TGTGCCAGCAGTGACCGGACGGGTCAAGGGGAGCAGTTCTTC.

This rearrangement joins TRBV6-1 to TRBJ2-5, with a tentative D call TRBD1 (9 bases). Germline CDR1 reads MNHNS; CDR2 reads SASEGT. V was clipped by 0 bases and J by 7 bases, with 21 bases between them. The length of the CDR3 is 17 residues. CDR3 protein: CASSEAGTGTSRRTQYF. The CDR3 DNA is TGTGCCAGCAGTGAAGCGGGGACAGGGACTAGTCGAAGGACCCAGTACTTC.

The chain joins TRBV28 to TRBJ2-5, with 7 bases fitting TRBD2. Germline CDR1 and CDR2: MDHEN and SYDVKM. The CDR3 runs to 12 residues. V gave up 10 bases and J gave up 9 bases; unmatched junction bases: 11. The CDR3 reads CATLADHGAQYF. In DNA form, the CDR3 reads TGTGCCACTCTAGCGGATCATGGGGCCCAGTACTTC.

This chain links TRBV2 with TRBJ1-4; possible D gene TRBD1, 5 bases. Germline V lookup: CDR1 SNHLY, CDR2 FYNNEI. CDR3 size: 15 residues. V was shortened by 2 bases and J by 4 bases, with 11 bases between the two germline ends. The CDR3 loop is CASSEFAGLNEKLFF. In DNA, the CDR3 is TGTGCCAGCAGTGAATTCGCAGGGCTTAATGAAAAACTGTTTTTT.

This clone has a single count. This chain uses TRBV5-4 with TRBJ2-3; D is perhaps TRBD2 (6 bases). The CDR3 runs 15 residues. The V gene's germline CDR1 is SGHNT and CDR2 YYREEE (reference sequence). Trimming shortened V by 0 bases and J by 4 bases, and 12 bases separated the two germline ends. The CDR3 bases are TGTGCCAGCAGCTTGGCTAGCGAGAAGGCAGATACGCAGTATTTT. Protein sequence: CASSLASEKADTQYF.

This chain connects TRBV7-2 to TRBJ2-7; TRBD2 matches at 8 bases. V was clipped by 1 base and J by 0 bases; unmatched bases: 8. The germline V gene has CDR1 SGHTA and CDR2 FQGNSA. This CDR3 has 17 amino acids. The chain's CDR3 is CASSLEAGLVISYEQYF. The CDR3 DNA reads TGTGCCAGCAGCTTAGAAGCGGGACTAGTAATCTCCTACGAGCAGTACTTC.

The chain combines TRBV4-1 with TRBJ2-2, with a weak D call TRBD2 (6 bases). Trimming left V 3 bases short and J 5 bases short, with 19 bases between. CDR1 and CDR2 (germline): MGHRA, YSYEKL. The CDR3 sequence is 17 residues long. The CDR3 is CASSQGGRGGRTGELFF. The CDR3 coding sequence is TGCGCCAGCAGCCAGGGGGGTAGGGGAGGACGGACCGGGGAGCTGTTTTTT.

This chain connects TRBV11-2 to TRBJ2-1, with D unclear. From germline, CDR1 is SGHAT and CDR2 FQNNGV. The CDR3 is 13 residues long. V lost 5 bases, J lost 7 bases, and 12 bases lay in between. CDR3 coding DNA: TGTGCCAGCAGCACCTACCTAGAAAATGAGCAGTTCTTC. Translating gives CASSTYLENEQFF.